The T cell receptor beta chain under discussion was sequenced for a study of T cell repertoires in cytomegalovirus infection. Whole-study context: Well-studied HLA-B-restricted epitopes and recently identified HLA-C-restricted epitopes of CMV were both used in the study. Through public TCR beta signatures, both CMV infection and matching HLA type were indicated.

On this clonotype itself: Its antigen remains unknown.

The CDR3 has 14 residues. Germline assignment: CDR1 MNHEY and CDR2 SVGAGI. Trimming took off 1 base at V and 10 bases at J, with 16 bases between the two ends. Study-level results: Public TCR beta family frequency separated CMV-and-HLA carriers, including in an independent cohort. There were HLA-C-restricted CMV-specific TCR beta clonotypes dominating the ex vivo response.

One entry per CDR3 protein, called by TCRdb with MiXCR from the reads. The sample carries 90,000 to 120,000 distinct CDR3 sequences, roughly 39% recorded once. This TCR came from a human donor in good health (CMV status not recorded). Some clones in this sample may be carry-over from other donors' samples. The chain couples TRBV6-5 to TRBJ2-5; weak D call: TRBD2 (6 bases). The sequencing used CD8+ T cells from cultured PBMCs, collected from culture after CMV antigen stimulation. The CDR3, as DNA: TGTGCCAGCAGTTACTTCGCGGGGCAGGTGGGCCAGTACTTC. Its translation is CASSYFAGQVGQYF.